This TCR beta chain emerged from a study of blood T cell repertoires in COVID-19. Clones were read by immunoSEQ multiplex PCR, and TCRdb kept only the in-frame ones, dropping some. The profile shows roughly 260,000 clones, 83% of them singletons. Participant ages covered roughly 18 to 89 years across around 25 US areas. Clinical history as reported by participants underpinned cohort assignment. This clone was found once. The same CDR3 arises from other DNA sequences in this sample as well. The V gene lost 3 bases and the J gene lost 1 base, with 3 bases spanning the gap. The germline V gene encodes CDR1 LNHDA and CDR2 SQIVND (reference sequence). This CDR3 is 12 amino acids long.

This receptor was obtained from a woman in her forties who had been exposed to COVID-19. Sequencing input: PBMCs or T cells enriched from blood (not recorded which). The chain combines TRBV19 with TRBJ1-1; D gene unclear. Written as DNA, the CDR3 is TGTGCCAGTAGTATCGGGAACACTGAAGCTTTCTTT. Its protein is CASSIGNTEAFF. The whole variable domain, remainder taken from reference TRBV19 and TRBJ1-1, is DGGITQSPKYLFRKEGQNVTLSCEQNLNHDAMYWYRQDPGQGLRLIYYSQIVNDFQKGDIAEGYSVSREKKESFPLTVTSAQKNPTAFYLCASSIGNTEAFFGQGTRLTVV.